This T cell receptor (beta chain) was profiled in a study of radiotherapy plus CTLA-4 blockade in lung cancer. In regard to this clone: This CDR3 is also generated by other DNA sequences in the sample.

Sequenced by immunoSEQ multiplex PCR; TCRdb stores in-frame clones only, minus some. The table lists 50,000 or so clones, 65% to 80% of them singletons. Source: peripheral blood, taken from a patient treated with radiotherapy plus ipilimumab. This receptor was taken from a human donor with non-small cell lung cancer who had a partial response to radiotherapy plus ipilimumab.

The CDR3 DNA sequence: TGCGCCAGCAGCCCCCGGGACAGCTACGAGCAGTACTTC. Its translation is CASSPRDSYEQYF. The rearrangement joins TRBV4-1 to TRBJ2-7; 7 positions match TRBD1. The CDR3 covers 13 residues. The ends lost 4 bases at V and 3 bases at J; junction bases unmatched: 3. Germline V CDR1 and CDR2: MGHRA, YSYEKL.